This is a list of T cell receptor beta chains from one sample in a study of T cell changes during pregnancy in multiple sclerosis. The method was immunoSEQ multiplex PCR; TCRdb's version includes in-frame clones alone and lacks a portion of them. The data contain about 98,000 clones, just over 90% of them singletons. The sample here was peripheral blood, taken after pregnancy. All receptors come from a female donor in good health, enrolled as a control in a pregnancy study. Both conserved end residues are trimmed from each CDR3. Each record gives: D gene, V gene, J gene, CDR3 protein. D genes are given only for firm matches.

d_call: .
v_call: TRBV6-6
j_call: TRBJ1-2
cdr3_aa: ASSLSQPAGYT

d_call: TRBD1
v_call: TRBV5-4
j_call: TRBJ2-7
cdr3_aa: ASSLARTGPYEQY

d_call: TRBD2
v_call: TRBV5-1
j_call: TRBJ2-3
cdr3_aa: ASRNLAGESTDTQY

d_call: .
v_call: TRBV10-3
j_call: TRBJ1-5
cdr3_aa: AISGGEDQPQH

d_call: .
v_call: TRBV21-1
j_call: TRBJ1-1
cdr3_aa: ASAGQGARSDTEAF

d_call: .
v_call: TRBV4-2
j_call: TRBJ2-3
cdr3_aa: ASSPPGLATDTQY

d_call: TRBD1
v_call: TRBV9
j_call: TRBJ1-1
cdr3_aa: ASSEGTDNTEAF

d_call: .
v_call: TRBV18
j_call: TRBJ1-4
cdr3_aa: ASSPSVGTGNEKLF

d_call: .
v_call: TRBV10-3
j_call: TRBJ1-6
cdr3_aa: AISDPGQLPLH

d_call: .
v_call: TRBV21-1
j_call: TRBJ1-6
cdr3_aa: ASIDGWSSYNSPLH

d_call: .
v_call: TRBV12-5
j_call: TRBJ2-3
cdr3_aa: ASGLELTDTQY

d_call: .
v_call: TRBV7-2
j_call: TRBJ1-4
cdr3_aa: ASSLVLSGPLF

d_call: .
v_call: TRBV19
j_call: TRBJ2-7
cdr3_aa: ASSHPGGASPYEQY

d_call: .
v_call: TRBV5-1
j_call: TRBJ2-2
cdr3_aa: ASEGGTGELF

d_call: .
v_call: TRBV2
j_call: TRBJ1-1
cdr3_aa: ASSEGGQNTEAF

d_call: TRBD1
v_call: TRBV28
j_call: TRBJ1-1
cdr3_aa: ASSLGQGANTEAF

d_call: .
v_call: TRBV30
j_call: TRBJ1-4
cdr3_aa: AWASGLYEKLF

d_call: TRBD1
v_call: TRBV13
j_call: TRBJ2-7
cdr3_aa: ASSLSDRDYEQY

d_call: .
v_call: TRBV6-1
j_call: TRBJ1-1
cdr3_aa: ASSLGGNTEAF

d_call: TRBD1
v_call: TRBV6-1
j_call: TRBJ1-4
cdr3_aa: ASSSAQGGNEKLF

d_call: .
v_call: TRBV27
j_call: TRBJ1-2
cdr3_aa: ASSPQVYPTLNYGYT

d_call: TRBD1
v_call: TRBV19
j_call: TRBJ1-5
cdr3_aa: ASSLFGTVNQPQH

d_call: .
v_call: TRBV11-2
j_call: TRBJ2-1
cdr3_aa: ASSAQDEQF

d_call: .
v_call: TRBV6-1
j_call: TRBJ1-1
cdr3_aa: ASSEEGGAGHTEAF

d_call: .
v_call: TRBV6-5
j_call: TRBJ1-1
cdr3_aa: ASSYSRNTEAF

d_call: .
v_call: TRBV6-1
j_call: TRBJ2-1
cdr3_aa: ASSAGVANEQF

d_call: .
v_call: TRBV6-6
j_call: TRBJ2-3
cdr3_aa: ASSLSGTEEY

d_call: .
v_call: TRBV7-2
j_call: TRBJ2-7
cdr3_aa: ASSLESGATYEQY

d_call: TRBD1
v_call: TRBV5-4
j_call: TRBJ2-3
cdr3_aa: ASSIGGQGRTDTQY

d_call: .
v_call: TRBV5-1
j_call: TRBJ2-2
cdr3_aa: ASSLAAYPSNTGELF

d_call: .
v_call: TRBV6-1
j_call: TRBJ1-5
cdr3_aa: ASSDRGNQPQH

d_call: .
v_call: TRBV4-1
j_call: TRBJ2-7
cdr3_aa: ASSPLAGQSSYEQY

d_call: TRBD1
v_call: TRBV18
j_call: TRBJ2-7
cdr3_aa: ASSPTGQGASNEQY

d_call: TRBD2
v_call: TRBV4-1
j_call: TRBJ2-2
cdr3_aa: ASSQEQAGAHGELF

d_call: .
v_call: TRBV21-1
j_call: TRBJ2-5
cdr3_aa: ASSKAYREETQY

d_call: .
v_call: TRBV27
j_call: TRBJ1-5
cdr3_aa: ASSFGTGRNQPQH

d_call: .
v_call: TRBV11-2
j_call: TRBJ2-7
cdr3_aa: ASSLQGQRDEQY

d_call: TRBD2
v_call: TRBV11-2
j_call: TRBJ2-3
cdr3_aa: ASSSGLAGPTDTQY

d_call: TRBD1
v_call: TRBV19
j_call: TRBJ2-6
cdr3_aa: ASSTQGARSPGANVLT

d_call: TRBD1
v_call: TRBV7-9
j_call: TRBJ1-3
cdr3_aa: ASSDYRGNLY

d_call: TRBD1
v_call: TRBV29-1
j_call: TRBJ1-1
cdr3_aa: SAKGQGNTEAF

d_call: TRBD2
v_call: TRBV11-3
j_call: TRBJ2-7
cdr3_aa: ASSGGLAPYEQY

d_call: .
v_call: TRBV5-4
j_call: TRBJ1-3
cdr3_aa: ASSQDAGLNSGNTIY

d_call: .
v_call: TRBV18
j_call: TRBJ2-7
cdr3_aa: ASSPGRGEQY

d_call: .
v_call: TRBV29-1
j_call: TRBJ1-5
cdr3_aa: SVGGGGNQPQH

d_call: TRBD2
v_call: TRBV29-1
j_call: TRBJ2-7
cdr3_aa: SVVGTSGSMVSYEQY

d_call: TRBD1
v_call: TRBV29-1
j_call: TRBJ2-1
cdr3_aa: SVRGQGLYNEQF

d_call: .
v_call: TRBV27
j_call: TRBJ1-4
cdr3_aa: ASSYKWAGFSNEKLF

d_call: .
v_call: TRBV13
j_call: TRBJ2-7
cdr3_aa: ASRPRGSSYEQY

d_call: .
v_call: TRBV4-1
j_call: TRBJ2-7
cdr3_aa: ASSQEPGSYEQY

d_call: TRBD2
v_call: TRBV27
j_call: TRBJ2-1
cdr3_aa: ASSLTSVLSYNEQF